This TCR beta chain was profiled in a study of monozygotic twins with cystic fibrosis. In the study overall: With roughly 16 PCR cycles, barcoded libraries came from around 3 micrograms of fragmented DNA.

Using immunoSEQ multiplex PCR, the repertoire was profiled, and TCRdb retains in-frame clones only, with some absent. The sample records 13,000 to 15,000 clones, more than 80% being singletons. General study findings and limits: Median Simpson clonality of roughly 0.0093 suggested naive T cells predominated. Monozygotic CF twin pairs shared significantly more nucleotide-identical clonotypes than unrelated CF individuals did. In this small cohort, shared CDR3 numbers showed no association with age, concordance or disease severity.

As to this clone: Antigen unknown.

CDR1 and CDR2 (germline): GTSNPN, SVGIG (reference sequence). The CDR3 length is 15 residues. V shed 4 bases, J shed 7 bases, and the junction held 8 bases outside the gene matches. The chain employs TRBV30 and TRBJ1-6; 9 positions agree with TRBD1. The sequenced sample consisted of blood. This clonotype originated in a boy between 10 and 17 years old with cystic fibrosis. The CDR3 DNA reads as TGTGCCTGGAACAAGGGACAGGGACTAAATTCACCCCTCCACTTT. Its protein is CAWNKGQGLNSPLHF.